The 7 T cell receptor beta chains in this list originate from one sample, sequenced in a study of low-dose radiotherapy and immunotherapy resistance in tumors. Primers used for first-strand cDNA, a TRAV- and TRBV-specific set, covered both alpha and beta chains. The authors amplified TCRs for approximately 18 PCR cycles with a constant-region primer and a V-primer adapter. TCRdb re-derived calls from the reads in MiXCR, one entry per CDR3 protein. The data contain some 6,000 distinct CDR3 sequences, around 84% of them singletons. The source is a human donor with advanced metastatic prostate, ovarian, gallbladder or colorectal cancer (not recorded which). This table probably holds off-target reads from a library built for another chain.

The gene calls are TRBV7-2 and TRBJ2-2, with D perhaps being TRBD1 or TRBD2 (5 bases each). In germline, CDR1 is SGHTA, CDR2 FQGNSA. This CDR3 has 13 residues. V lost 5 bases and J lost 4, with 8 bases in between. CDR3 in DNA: TGTGCCAGCAGCGCGAGGGGCACCGGGGAGCTGTTTTTT. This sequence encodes CASSARGTGELFF.

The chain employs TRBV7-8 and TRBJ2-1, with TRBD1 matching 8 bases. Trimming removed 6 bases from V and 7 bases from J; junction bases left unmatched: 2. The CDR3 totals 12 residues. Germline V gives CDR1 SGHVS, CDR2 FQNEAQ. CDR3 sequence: CASSRQGNEQFF. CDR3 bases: TGTGCCAGCAGTAGACAGGGGAATGAGCAGTTCTTC.

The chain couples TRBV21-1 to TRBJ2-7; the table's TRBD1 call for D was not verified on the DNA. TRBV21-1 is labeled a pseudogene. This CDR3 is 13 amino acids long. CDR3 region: CASSKSGGYEQYF. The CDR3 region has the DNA TGTGCCAGCAGCAAAAGTGGGGGCTACGAGCAGTACTTC.

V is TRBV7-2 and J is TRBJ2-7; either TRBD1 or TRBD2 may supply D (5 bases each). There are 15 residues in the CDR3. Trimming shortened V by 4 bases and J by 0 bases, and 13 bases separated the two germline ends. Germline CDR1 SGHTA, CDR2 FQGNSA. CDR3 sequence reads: CASSSSGGFSYEQYF. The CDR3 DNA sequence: TGTGCCAGCAGCTCGTCTGGGGGATTCTCCTACGAGCAGTACTTC.

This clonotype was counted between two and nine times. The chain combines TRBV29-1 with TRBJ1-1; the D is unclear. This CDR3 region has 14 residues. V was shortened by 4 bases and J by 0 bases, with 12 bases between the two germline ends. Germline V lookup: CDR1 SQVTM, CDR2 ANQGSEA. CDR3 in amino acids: CSVGRAQMNTEAFF. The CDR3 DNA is TGCAGCGTTGGGCGGGCCCAAATGAACACTGAAGCTTTCTTT.

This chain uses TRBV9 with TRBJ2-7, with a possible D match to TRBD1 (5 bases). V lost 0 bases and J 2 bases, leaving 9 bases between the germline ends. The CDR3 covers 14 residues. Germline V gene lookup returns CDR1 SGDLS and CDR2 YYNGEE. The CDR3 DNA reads TGTGCCAGCAGCGTAGGTCTGGGGCCCTACGAGCAGTACTTC. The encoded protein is CASSVGLGPYEQYF.

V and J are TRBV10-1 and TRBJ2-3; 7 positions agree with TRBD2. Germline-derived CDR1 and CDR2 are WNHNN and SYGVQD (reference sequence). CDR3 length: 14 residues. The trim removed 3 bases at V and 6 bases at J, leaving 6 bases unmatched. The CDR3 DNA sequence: TGCGCCAGCAGTGATGGCGGGAGTAGGGATACGCAGTATTTT. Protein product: CASSDGGSRDTQYF.